Below are 15 T cell receptor beta chains sequenced from a single sample in a study of shared clonotypes between healthy human individuals. The method was immunoSEQ multiplex PCR; TCRdb's version includes in-frame clones alone and lacks a portion of them. The sample carries more than 550,000 clones, 72% recorded once. Material: memory CD4+ T cells sorted from blood. Noted subset: CD45RA-negative fraction. The receptors were gathered from a young woman in good health.

This clone was counted once. DNA for the CDR3: TGTGCCAGCAGCCCTAAACCGGGACAGGCCTACAATGAGCAGTTCTTC. Amino acid sequence: CASSPKPGQAYNEQFF. The chain employs TRBV28 and TRBJ2-1; 8 bases agree with TRBD1. In germline, CDR1 is MDHEN, CDR2 SYDVKM. Trimming cost V 6 bases and J 2 bases; bases outside gene matches: 9. This CDR3 contains 16 residues.

This clone was counted a single time. The rearrangement joins TRBV14 to TRBJ2-2; tentatively, D is TRBD2 (6 bases). V was shortened by 4 bases and J by 4 bases, with 10 bases between the two germline ends. The CDR3 loop spans 14 amino acids. CDR1 is SGHDN and CDR2 is FVKESK in the germline V gene. The CDR3 sequence: CASSPAGFTGELFF. The CDR3 DNA follows: TGTGCCAGCAGCCCGGCGGGATTCACCGGGGAGCTGTTTTTT. Full variable domain (missing parts from reference TRBV14 and TRBJ2-2): EAGVTQFPSHSVIEKGQTVTLRCDPISGHDNLYWYRRVMGKEIKFLLHFVKESKQDESGMPNNRFLAERTGGTYSTLKVQPAELEDSGVYFCASSPAGFTGELFFGEGSRLTVL.

The chain combines TRBV9 with TRBJ2-1, with 7 positions matching TRBD1. The CDR3 is 15 amino acids. Germline lookup yields CDR1 SGDLS and CDR2 YYNGEE. The J segment lost 4 bases and the V segment lost 4 bases, leaving 8 bases of the junction unmatched. The CDR3 reads CASSSSGQPYNEQFF. CDR3 bases: TGTGCCAGCAGCAGCTCGGGACAGCCTTACAATGAGCAGTTCTTC.

This chain joins TRBV12-1 and TRBJ1-4; the D call in the table, TRBD1, was not verified against the DNA. TRBV12-1 constitutes a pseudogene. The CDR3 sequence is 16 residues long. As DNA, the CDR3 is TGTGCCAGCAGCTTTGGCCAGGCCCACTTTAATGAAAAACTGTTTTTT. This encodes CASSFGQAHFNEKLFF.

The chain is built from TRBV19 and TRBJ2-1, with D possibly TRBD2 on 6 matching bases. This CDR3 is 14 amino acids long. Trimming cost V 5 bases and J 6 bases, with 14 bases left between them. Germline loops: CDR1 LNHDA, CDR2 SQIVND (reference sequence). The CDR3, as DNA: TGTGCCAGTAGTCAGGAGGGTTCACTCAATGAGCAGTTCTTC. Residues: CASSQEGSLNEQFF. Based on the CDR3 plus reference TRBV19 and TRBJ2-1, the full variable domain is DGGITQSPKYLFRKEGQNVTLSCEQNLNHDAMYWYRQDPGQGLRLIYYSQIVNDFQKGDIAEGYSVSREKKESFPLTVTSAQKNPTAFYLCASSQEGSLNEQFFGPGTRLTVL.

The CDR3 spells CASSPSWTTSYEQYF. The CDR3, as DNA: TGTGCCAGCTCACCGTCGTGGACTACCTCCTACGAGCAGTACTTC. V gene TRBV18 combines with J gene TRBJ2-7, with TRBD2 as a possible D gene (6 bases). The CDR3 contains 15 residues. The ends were cut back, 3 bases at V and 0 bases at J, with 12 bases in the middle. Germline CDR1 reads KGHSH; CDR2 reads LQKENI.

The genes are TRBV28 and TRBJ2-1; D is possibly TRBD2 (5 bases). Germline V gives CDR1 MDHEN, CDR2 SYDVKM. The V end lost 1 base, the J end lost 7 bases, and 11 bases lay between the germline ends. The CDR3 has 14 residues. The CDR3 sequence: CASSLSPGWNEQFF. The CDR3 DNA follows: TGTGCCAGCAGTTTATCTCCGGGGTGGAATGAGCAGTTCTTC.

Remarks on this clone: This may be a read error: a much more frequent sequence differs by one nucleotide. The chain is built from TRBV21-1 and TRBJ2-3; TRBD2, the table's D call, was not compared with the DNA. TRBV21-1 is noted as a pseudogene. This CDR3 contains 14 residues. In nucleotides, the CDR3 is TGTGCCAGCAGCTTTAGCGGGAGGGCAGATACGCAGTATTTT. Its protein product is CASSFSGRADTQYF.

As for this clone: A much larger clone is a single base away; this may be a read error. The chain recombines TRBV27 with TRBJ1-1, with 8 positions matching TRBD1. Trimming took 4 bases from V and 3 from J; bases not matched to a gene: 1. The V gene's germline CDR1 is MNHEY and CDR2 SMNVEV (reference sequence). This CDR3 comprises 13 residues. CDR3 DNA sequence: TGTGCCAGCAGTTCACAGGGGGACACTGAAGCTTTCTTT. Translated, it gives CASSSQGDTEAFF.

The J gene is TRBJ1-5, the V gene TRBV7-2; D perhaps matches TRBD1 (5 bases). V gave up 5 bases and J gave up 5 bases, with 16 bases separating them. There are 15 residues in the CDR3. CDR1 SGHTA and CDR2 FQGNSA come from the germline V gene. CDR3 bases: TGTGCCAGCAGCCTACGTTGGGGCACAGATCAGCCCCAGCATTTT. Residues: CASSLRWGTDQPQHF.

V gene TRBV11-2 combines with J gene TRBJ2-1; 9 bases map to TRBD1. The CDR3 is 18 amino acids. Germline V CDR1 and CDR2: SGHAT, FQNNGV. V shed 4 bases, J shed 7 bases, and the junction held 17 bases outside the gene matches. The CDR3 DNA follows: TGTGCCAGCAGCTCCCTCTTCGGCGGGACAGGGCCTCTGAATGAGCAGTTCTTC. Its translation is CASSSLFGGTGPLNEQFF.

The chain combines TRBV11-2 with TRBJ2-5; D is ambiguous. Germline V gene data show CDR1 as SGHAT and CDR2 as FQNNGV. The CDR3 runs 13 residues. V was shortened by 3 bases and J by 3 bases, with 8 bases between the two germline ends. The CDR3 loop reads CASSFGQKETQYF. The DNA of the CDR3 is TGTGCCAGCAGCTTTGGGCAGAAAGAGACCCAGTACTTC.

For this clone: Different DNA sequences within this sample yield the same CDR3. The chain combines TRBV5-1 with TRBJ2-7; D not resolved. This CDR3 region has 12 residues. Germline V CDR1 and CDR2: SGHRS, YFSETQ. V shed 1 base and J shed 3 bases, with 5 bases lying between them. In DNA form, the CDR3 reads TGCGCCAGCAGCTTGTTGGGCTACGAGCAGTACTTC. This codes for CASSLLGYEQYF. Based on the CDR3 plus reference TRBV5-1 and TRBJ2-7, the full variable domain is KAGVTQTPRYLIKTRGQQVTLSCSPISGHRSVSWYQQTPGQGLQFLFEYFSETQRNKGNFPGRFSGRQFSNSRSEMNVSTLELGDSALYLCASSLLGYEQYFGPGTRLTVT.

The chain has TRBV4-1 and TRBJ2-1, with D possibly being TRBD2 (5 bases). This CDR3 spans 13 amino acids. The V end lost 0 bases, the J end lost 10 bases, and 10 bases lay between the germline ends. CDR1 MGHRA and CDR2 YSYEKL come from the germline V gene. CDR3 bases: TGCGCCAGCAGCCAAGAAGGGAGAAAAGAGCAGTTCTTC. Translated: CASSQEGRKEQFF.

Only one count was recorded for this clone. The rearrangement joins TRBV7-9 to TRBJ1-4; D remains unclear. V was clipped by 10 bases and J by 0 bases, with 9 bases between them. Germline CDR1 and CDR2: SEHNR and FQNEAQ (reference sequence). The CDR3 is made up of 13 amino acids. The CDR3 is CATEQPTNEKLFF. The DNA for the CDR3 is TGTGCCACCGAACAGCCAACTAATGAAAAACTGTTTTTT. The full variable domain, in which reference TRBV7-9 and TRBJ1-4 provide the parts outside the CDR3, is DTGVSQNPRHKITKRGQNVTFRCDPISEHNRLYWYRQTLGQGPEFLTYFQNEAQLEKSRLLSDRFSAERPKGSFSTLEIQRTEQGDSAMYLCATEQPTNEKLFFGSGTQLSVL.